The 29 T cell receptor beta chains reported below all come from one sample, sequenced in a study of shared T cell receptors in the human thymus. Assay used: immunoSEQ multiplex PCR; TCRdb lists only in-frame clones, some missing. The sample holds some 760,000 clones, 70% to 90% seen once. The data were also submitted as part of a second study, on human thymus T cells.

Sample: thymocytes. The receptors stem from a girl under three years old with a congenital heart defect.

J is TRBJ2-7 and V is TRBV30, with 7 positions matching TRBD1. CDR1 is GTSNPN, CDR2 SVGIG, per germline (reference sequence). The J segment lost 3 bases and the V segment lost 0 bases, leaving 8 bases of the junction unmatched. The CDR3 extends over 15 amino acids. CDR3 residues: CAWSVLVQGDYEQYF. CDR3 in DNA: TGTGCCTGGAGTGTACTGGTGCAGGGGGACTACGAGCAGTACTTC.

V and J are TRBV25-1 and TRBJ1-6; TRBD1 matches 8 bases. Trimming at V came to 8 bases and at J to 14 bases, leaving 20 bases not matched to a gene. CDR1 and CDR2 (germline): MGHDK, SYGVNS. The CDR3 totals 16 residues. The CDR3 sequence is CASSPGQVGSRRTLHF. In DNA, the CDR3 is TGTGCCAGCTCCCCGGGACAGGTCGGGTCCAGGCGAACCCTCCACTTT.

This clone has only a few counts. J is TRBJ2-2 and V is TRBV4-1; TRBD1 matches at 8 bases. Germline V gives CDR1 MGHRA, CDR2 YSYEKL. The CDR3 totals 19 residues. Trimming cost V 0 bases and J 5 bases; bases outside gene matches: 14. DNA for the CDR3: TGCGCCAGCAGCCAAGAAGATCGACGTTTGACAGGGGTAACCGGGGAGCTGTTTTTT. This codes for CASSQEDRRLTGVTGELFF.

The rearrangement uses TRBV28 and TRBJ1-6; weak D call: TRBD1 (5 bases). Germline V gene lookup returns CDR1 MDHEN and CDR2 SYDVKM. The CDR3 length is 12 residues. Trimming pared 8 bases from V and 7 bases from J, leaving 9 bases between. CDR3 sequence: CASGQVNSPLHF. CDR3 DNA sequence: TGTGCCAGCGGACAAGTAAATTCACCCCTCCACTTT.

The chain has TRBV7-9 and TRBJ2-5, with 7 bases matching TRBD1. The CDR3 covers 15 residues. Germline V gene lookup returns CDR1 SEHNR and CDR2 FQNEAQ (reference sequence). V trimming: 5 bases; J trimming: 5 bases; junction bases outside the gene matches: 11. The CDR3 is CASSPRQGLRETQYF. In nucleotides, the CDR3 is TGTGCCAGCAGCCCAAGACAGGGATTGCGGGAGACCCAGTACTTC.

The J gene is TRBJ1-2, the V gene TRBV27; 10 bases map to TRBD1. V shed 2 bases and J 2 bases; nucleotides not matched to a gene: 11. CDR1 is MNHEY, CDR2 SMNVEV, per germline (reference sequence). The CDR3 is 18 residues long. CDR3 bases: TGTGCCAGCAGTTTACTCCCCCGTGGACAGGGGGAGAACTATGGCTACACCTTC. As protein: CASSLLPRGQGENYGYTF.

This chain uses TRBV6-5 with TRBJ1-5, with a weak D call TRBD1 (5 bases). Per the germline V gene, CDR1 is MNHEY and CDR2 is SVGAGI. The CDR3 has 14 amino acids. V was shortened by 6 bases and J by 1 base, with 10 bases between the two germline ends. CDR3 sequence (DNA): TGTGCCAGCAGCGAGACAGTCAGCAATCAGCCCCAGCATTTT. As protein: CASSETVSNQPQHF.

The chain links TRBV15 to TRBJ1-1, with a tentative D call TRBD1 (5 bases). Trimming shortened V by 2 bases and J by 8 bases, and 12 bases separated the two germline ends. There are 13 residues in the CDR3. Germline V gives CDR1 LNHNV, CDR2 YYDKDF (reference sequence). CDR3 in DNA: TGTGCCACCAGCAGAAACAGGCCTTGGGAAGCTTTCTTT. Residues: CATSRNRPWEAFF. Full variable domain (missing parts from reference TRBV15 and TRBJ1-1): DAMVIQNPRYQVTQFGKPVTLSCSQTLNHNVMYWYQQKSSQAPKLLFHYYDKDFNNEADTPDNFQSRRPNTSFCFLDIRSPGLGDTAMYLCATSRNRPWEAFFGQGTRLTVV.

The chain links TRBV15 to TRBJ1-2, with D perhaps matching TRBD1 (6 bases). Germline loops: CDR1 LNHNV, CDR2 YYDKDF (reference sequence). The V and J ends lost 4 bases and 4 bases respectively, with 19 bases between them. This CDR3 contains 16 residues. The chain's CDR3 is CATSTRGGAYLYGYTF. For the CDR3, the DNA is TGTGCCACCAGCACAAGGGGGGGGGCCTACCTCTATGGCTACACCTTC.

The genes are TRBV25-1 and TRBJ2-3, with D possibly matching TRBD1 (5 bases). Looked up from germline, CDR1 is MGHDK and CDR2 is SYGVNS. V lost 6 bases, J lost 5 bases, and 9 bases lay in between. The CDR3 contains 12 residues. Here the CDR3 DNA reads TGTGCCAGCAGGGCGCAGGGAGATACGCAGTATTTT. Amino acids: CASRAQGDTQYF.

The V and J genes are TRBV5-6 and TRBJ2-3; 7 bases are a match to TRBD1. V was clipped by 0 bases and J by 6 bases; unmatched bases: 7. The germline gives CDR1 SGHDT, CDR2 YYEEEE. The CDR3 loop spans 15 amino acids. CDR3 DNA sequence: TGTGCCAGCAGCTTGGAACAGGGGATAGAGGATACGCAGTATTTT. It yields the protein CASSLEQGIEDTQYF.

The chain recombines TRBV13 with TRBJ2-5; TRBD1 agrees at 9 bases. The J segment lost 3 bases and the V segment lost 9 bases, leaving 8 bases of the junction unmatched. The CDR3 loop spans 14 amino acids. Germline V lookup: CDR1 PRHDT, CDR2 FYEKMQ (reference sequence). CDR3 region: CASTKRDREETQYF. In nucleotides, the CDR3 is TGTGCCAGTACCAAGCGGGACAGGGAAGAGACCCAGTACTTC.

The rearrangement links TRBV9 to TRBJ2-7, with 8 bases that match TRBD2. Germline CDR1 SGDLS, CDR2 YYNGEE. With 0 bases clipped from V and 3 bases from J, the junction kept 8 bases outside the gene matches. CDR3 length equals 16 residues. The CDR3 DNA is TGTGCCAGCAGCGTAGAAACGGGGGGGCTCGGCTACGAGCAGTACTTC. Encoded protein: CASSVETGGLGYEQYF.

The chain carries TRBV11-2 and TRBJ2-7; D is perhaps TRBD2 (5 bases). Germline V gene sequence: CDR1 SGHAT, CDR2 FQNNGV. The length of the CDR3 is 13 residues. V lost 1 base to trimming and J lost 5 bases, with 9 bases between them. CDR3 in amino acids: CASSLGTPHEQYF. In DNA, the CDR3 is TGTGCCAGCAGCTTAGGGACTCCCCACGAGCAGTACTTC.

V is TRBV19 and J is TRBJ2-7, with 7 positions matching TRBD1. V gave up 8 bases and J gave up 0 bases; unmatched junction bases: 10. In germline, CDR1 is LNHDA, CDR2 SQIVND (reference sequence). There are 15 residues in the CDR3. The DNA for the CDR3 is TGTGCCAGTTCGTACCGGGACAGAAGCTCCTACGAGCAGTACTTC. This encodes CASSYRDRSSYEQYF.

This CDR3 reads CASSFAGKEKPGELFF. The CDR3 DNA is TGTGCCAGCAGTTTCGCAGGGAAAGAAAAACCCGGGGAGCTGTTTTTT. This chain links TRBV27 with TRBJ2-2; D is possibly TRBD1 (5 bases). This CDR3 comprises 16 residues. Trimming pared 3 bases from V and 6 bases from J, leaving 17 bases between. From germline, CDR1 is MNHEY and CDR2 SMNVEV (reference sequence).

The J gene is TRBJ2-7, the V gene TRBV5-1, with TRBD1 identical over 7 bases. The CDR3 covers 16 residues. Trimming removed 3 bases from V and 1 base from J; junction bases left unmatched: 10. The V gene's germline CDR1 is SGHRS and CDR2 YFSETQ. The CDR3 DNA reads TGCGCCAGCAGCTCGGGACCCGGGACAGCATCCTACGAGCAGTACTTC. Protein: CASSSGPGTASYEQYF. The full variable domain, rest sourced from reference TRBV5-1 and TRBJ2-7, is KAGVTQTPRYLIKTRGQQVTLSCSPISGHRSVSWYQQTPGQGLQFLFEYFSETQRNKGNFPGRFSGRQFSNSRSEMNVSTLELGDSALYLCASSSGPGTASYEQYFGPGTRLTVT.

The chain links TRBV16 to TRBJ2-5; 9 bases are shared with TRBD2. With V trimmed by 0 bases and J by 3 bases, 8 bases remained unmatched. The CDR3 runs to 17 residues. Germline-derived CDR1 and CDR2 are KGHSY and FQNENV. CDR3 in DNA: TGTGCCAGCAGCCAATCTCCCCTAGCGGGGAATAAAGAGACCCAGTACTTC. Its translation is CASSQSPLAGNKETQYF. Full variable domain (rest looked up from reference TRBV16 and TRBJ2-5): GEEVAQTPKHLVRGEGQKAKLYCAPIKGHSYVFWYQQVLKNEFKFLISFQNENVFDETGMPKERFSAKCLPNSPCSLEIQATKLEDSAVYFCASSQSPLAGNKETQYFGPGTRLLVL.

The gene calls are TRBV15 and TRBJ1-5; tentative D call: TRBD1 (5 bases). The V end was cut by 5 bases, the J end by 5 bases, with 25 bases between. Looked up from germline, CDR1 is LNHNV and CDR2 is YYDKDF (reference sequence). CDR3 length: 18 amino acids. The CDR3, as DNA: TGTGCCACCAGCGGCGGAGGGACCTTAAATCCGACTGATCAGCCCCAGCATTTT. Translation: CATSGGGTLNPTDQPQHF. The full variable domain, with the rest looked up from reference TRBV15 and TRBJ1-5, is DAMVIQNPRYQVTQFGKPVTLSCSQTLNHNVMYWYQQKSSQAPKLLFHYYDKDFNNEADTPDNFQSRRPNTSFCFLDIRSPGLGDTAMYLCATSGGGTLNPTDQPQHFGDGTRLSIL.

This chain joins TRBV6-1 and TRBJ1-1, with D possibly matching TRBD1 (6 bases). The CDR3 length is 15 residues. The germline V and J ends were trimmed by 2 bases and 8 bases, with 18 bases remaining between them. In germline, CDR1 is MNHNS, CDR2 SASEGT. CDR3 bases: TGTGCCAGCAGTGAAAGGTCCCTCCTAGGGGGAGAAGCTTTCTTT. It specifies CASSERSLLGGEAFF.

V usage is TRBV7-4 and J usage is TRBJ2-1; 11 bases fit TRBD2. The germline V gene encodes CDR1 SGHVT and CDR2 SQSDAQ. J was trimmed by 3 bases and V by 2 bases; bases with no gene match: 3. The CDR3 loop spans 16 amino acids. The CDR3 DNA is TGTGCCAGCAGCTTAAGGACTAGCGGGTTCTACAATGAGCAGTTCTTC. It codes for CASSLRTSGFYNEQFF.

This chain uses TRBV7-3 with TRBJ2-7; D is possibly TRBD2 (5 bases). The germline gives CDR1 SGHTA, CDR2 FQGTGA. The CDR3 loop spans 13 amino acids. Trimming removed 3 bases from V and 0 bases from J, with 6 bases in between. In DNA, the CDR3 is TGTGCCAGCAGCTTGGGAGTCTCCTACGAGCAGTACTTC. Amino acid sequence: CASSLGVSYEQYF.

The chain employs TRBV6-6 and TRBJ2-5; 7 nucleotides agree with TRBD1. V lost 2 bases to trimming and J lost 2 bases; unmatched junction nucleotides: 5. There are 15 residues in the CDR3. Germline CDR1 MNHNY, CDR2 SVGAGI (reference sequence). For the CDR3, the DNA is TGTGCCAGCAGTTACCGGAGCAGGGGGCAAGAGACCCAGTACTTC. Its protein product is CASSYRSRGQETQYF.

The V gene is TRBV5-1, the J gene TRBJ2-2; the D is unclear. Trimming stripped 3 bases from V and 3 bases from J, with 6 bases between. CDR1 is SGHRS and CDR2 is YFSETQ in the germline V gene. The CDR3 totals 13 residues. The CDR3 DNA is TGCGCCAGCAGCTACAGATACACCGGGGAGCTGTTTTTT. Residues: CASSYRYTGELFF.

The chain joins TRBV5-5 to TRBJ1-3; D not certain. Between the trimmed V and J ends, which lost 4 bases and 1 base, there was a span of 9 bases. The CDR3 extends over 14 amino acids. Germline-derived CDR1 and CDR2 are SGHKS and YYEKEE (reference sequence). The CDR3 protein is CASSLQPSGNTIYF. The CDR3 DNA follows: TGTGCCAGCAGCCTACAGCCTTCTGGAAACACCATATATTTT.

V gene TRBV30 combines with J gene TRBJ2-1; possibly TRBD1 for D (5 bases). CDR3 length: 18 residues. CDR1 is GTSNPN and CDR2 is SVGIG in the germline V gene (reference sequence). Between the trimmed V and J ends, which lost 0 bases and 5 bases, there was a span of 23 bases. The chain's CDR3 is CAWSVPPQRQKNNNEQFF. For the CDR3, the DNA is TGTGCCTGGAGTGTACCCCCTCAAAGACAGAAAAATAACAATGAGCAGTTCTTC.

The rearrangement uses TRBV25-1 and TRBJ1-1; D is ambiguous. The germline V gene encodes CDR1 MGHDK and CDR2 SYGVNS. The CDR3 is 16 residues long. Trimming removed 5 bases from V and 1 base from J, with 17 bases in between. CDR3 amino acids: CASSSQDPPPNTEAFF. CDR3 nucleotide sequence: TGTGCCAGCAGTTCCCAGGATCCCCCCCCGAACACTGAAGCTTTCTTT. The complete variable domain, with remaining parts taken from reference TRBV25-1 and TRBJ1-1, reads EADIYQTPRYLVIGTGKKITLECSQTMGHDKMYWYQQDPGMELHLIHYSYGVNSTEKGDLSSESTVSRIRTEHFPLTLESARPSHTSQYLCASSSQDPPPNTEAFFGQGTRLTVV.

Only a few counts were recorded for this clone. J is TRBJ1-1 and V is TRBV14; weak D call: TRBD1 (5 bases). Looked up from germline, CDR1 is SGHDN and CDR2 is FVKESK. The CDR3 has 16 amino acids. Deletions cut 4 bases from V and 2 bases from J, with 17 bases between. CDR3 bases: TGTGCCAGCAGCCCCCGACAGTCACTCCATAACACTGAAGCTTTCTTT. Its protein product is CASSPRQSLHNTEAFF.

Concerning this clone itself: Compared with germline, one end of the junction differs, possibly owing to a read error. At the DNA level, this CDR3 is encoded by other sequences in the same sample as well. The chain is built from TRBV15 and TRBJ2-4; D might be TRBD1 (5 bases). CDR1 and CDR2 from the germline V gene are LNHNV and YYDKDF (reference sequence). The CDR3 totals 17 residues. In DNA, the CDR3 is TGTGCCACCAGCAGAGATCGCTCCAGGGAAACCAAAAATATTCAGTACTTC. Encoded protein: CATSRDRSRETKNIQYF.